A single T cell receptor (beta chain) is shown here with its context. Its antigen remains unknown. The sample is drawn from a study of STAT5B mutations in CD4+ large granular lymphocyte leukemia. Study-level findings and limits: Main leukemic clonotypes were patient-specific, but around 25% appeared at low frequency elsewhere.

The repertoire was sequenced with immunoSEQ multiplex PCR; TCRdb's copy has only in-frame clones and lacks some. Seen here are about 38,000 clones, around 85% observed once, and the top ten hold more than 0.9%. Germline V gene lookup returns CDR1 SGDLS and CDR2 YYNGEE. The V and J ends lost 0 bases and 1 base respectively, with 13 bases between them. CDR3 size: 16 residues. The sequenced sample was CD4+ T cells from blood buffy coats. The chain has TRBV9 and TRBJ1-1; no clear D gene. This receptor was identified in a human donor in good health. CDR3 region: CASSVAPPGRNTEAFF. The CDR3 nucleotides are TGTGCCAGCAGCGTAGCTCCCCCAGGACGGAACACTGAAGCTTTCTTT. The full variable domain, with the rest looked up from reference TRBV9 and TRBJ1-1, is DSGVTQTPKHLITATGQRVTLRCSPRSGDLSVYWYQQSLDQGLQFLIQYYNGEERAKGNILERFSAQQFPDLHSELNLSSLELGDSALYFCASSVAPPGRNTEAFFGQGTRLTVV.